This section outlines one T cell receptor beta chain sequence together with its context. These data belong to a study of blood T cell repertoires in COVID-19. The CDR3 totals 15 residues. The germline V gene encodes CDR1 SGHDT and CDR2 YYEEEE. The ends were cut back, 0 bases at V and 7 bases at J, with 11 bases in the middle. Assay used: immunoSEQ multiplex PCR; TCRdb lists only in-frame clones, some missing. The sample contains about 200,000 clones, around nine tenths of which appear only once. Cohorts were determined from participant-reported clinical history. J is TRBJ1-6 and V is TRBV5-6; no clear D gene. The origin of this receptor is a woman aged 25 to 39 who had been exposed to COVID-19. The sequencing sample was made of PBMCs or T cells enriched from blood (not recorded which). CDR3 protein: CASSLGLRANSPLHF. The CDR3 bases are TGTGCCAGCAGCTTGGGCTTGAGGGCGAATTCACCCCTCCACTTT.